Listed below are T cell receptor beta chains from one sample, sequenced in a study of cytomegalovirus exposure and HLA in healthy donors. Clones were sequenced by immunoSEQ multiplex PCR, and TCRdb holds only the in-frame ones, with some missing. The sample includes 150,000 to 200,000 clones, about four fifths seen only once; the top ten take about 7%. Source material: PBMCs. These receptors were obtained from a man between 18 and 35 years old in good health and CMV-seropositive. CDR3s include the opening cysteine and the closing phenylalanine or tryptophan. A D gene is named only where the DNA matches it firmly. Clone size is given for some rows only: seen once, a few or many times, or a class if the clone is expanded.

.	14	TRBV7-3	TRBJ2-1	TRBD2	CASSRTSGRNEQFF	TGTGCCAGCAGCCGGACTAGCGGGAGGAATGAGCAGTTCTTC
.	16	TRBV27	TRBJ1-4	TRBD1	CASRTGYFATNEKLFF	TGTGCCAGCAGGACAGGGTACTTTGCAACTAATGAAAAACTGTTTTTT
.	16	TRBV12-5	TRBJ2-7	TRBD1	CASGFAPRTGPYEQYF	TGTGCTAGTGGTTTCGCCCCTCGGACAGGGCCCTACGAGCAGTACTTC
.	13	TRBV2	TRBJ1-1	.	CASSEWSRTEAFF	TGTGCCAGCAGTGAGTGGAGCCGCACTGAAGCTTTCTTT
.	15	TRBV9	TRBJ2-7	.	CASSEGNSPSYEQYF	TGTGCCAGCAGCGAGGGGAATAGTCCCTCCTACGAGCAGTACTTC
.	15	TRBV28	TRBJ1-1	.	CASKLGSQGGTEAFF	TGTGCCAGCAAACTCGGCTCCCAGGGTGGCACTGAAGCTTTCTTT
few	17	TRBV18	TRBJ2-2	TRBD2	CASSPTASGLNTGELFF	TGTGCCAGCTCACCAACGGCTAGCGGACTAAACACCGGGGAGCTGTTTTTT
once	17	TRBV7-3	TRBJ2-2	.	CASSFPSGQGHTGELFF	TGTGCCAGCAGCTTCCCTTCAGGGCAGGGCCACACCGGGGAGCTGTTTTTT
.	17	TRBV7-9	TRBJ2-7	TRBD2	CASAAGAGDLSGLEQYF	TGTGCCAGCGCCGCCGGGGCGGGAGATCTTTCGGGGCTCGAGCAGTACTTC
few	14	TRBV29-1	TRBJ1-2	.	CSVEGGVTGDGYTF	TGCAGCGTTGAGGGGGGGGTGACAGGTGACGGCTACACCTTC
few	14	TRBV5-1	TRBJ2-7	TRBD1	CASSLAGQNYEQYF	TGCGCCAGCAGCTTGGCGGGACAGAACTACGAGCAGTACTTC
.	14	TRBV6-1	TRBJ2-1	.	CASSEAGVYNEQFF	TGTGCCAGCAGTGAAGCGGGAGTCTACAATGAGCAGTTCTTC
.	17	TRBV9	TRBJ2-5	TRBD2	CASSPLAGGPSMETQYF	TGTGCCAGCAGCCCCCTAGCGGGAGGGCCCTCTATGGAGACCCAGTACTTC
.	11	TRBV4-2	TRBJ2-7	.	CASSQSYEQYF	TGTGCCAGCAGCCAGAGTTACGAGCAGTACTTC
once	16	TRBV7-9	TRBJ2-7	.	CASTPLRPENGYEQYF	TGTGCCAGCACCCCCCTAAGGCCGGAGAACGGCTACGAGCAGTACTTC
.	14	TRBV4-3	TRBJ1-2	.	CASSPRPTPPVNTF	TGCGCCAGCAGCCCCCGGCCGACACCTCCGGTAAATACCTTC
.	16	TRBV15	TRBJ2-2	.	CATSSTSRSRAGELFF	TGTGCCACCAGCAGCACTTCCAGAAGCCGGGCCGGGGAGCTGTTTTTT
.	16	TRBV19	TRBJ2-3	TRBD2	CASSKGTSGLGDTQYF	TGTGCCAGTAGTAAGGGGACTAGCGGCCTGGGAGATACGCAGTATTTT
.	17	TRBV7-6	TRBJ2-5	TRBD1	CASSLLPGQGGQETQYF	TGTGCCAGCAGCTTGCTACCGGGACAGGGTGGCCAAGAGACCCAGTACTTC
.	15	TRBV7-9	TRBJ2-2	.	CASSLVQGHTGELFF	TGTGCCAGCAGCTTAGTCCAGGGGCACACCGGGGAGCTGTTTTTT